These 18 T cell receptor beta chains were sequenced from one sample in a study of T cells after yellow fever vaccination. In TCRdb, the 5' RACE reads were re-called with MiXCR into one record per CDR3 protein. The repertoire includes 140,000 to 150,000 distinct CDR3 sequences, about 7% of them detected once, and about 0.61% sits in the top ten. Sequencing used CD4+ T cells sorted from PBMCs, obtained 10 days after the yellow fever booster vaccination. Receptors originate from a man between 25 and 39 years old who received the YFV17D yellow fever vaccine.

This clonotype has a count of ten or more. CDR3 DNA: TGCAGCGCCTTGTGGGGGACAGGACTCGAAAAACTGTTTTTT. It is translated as CSALWGTGLEKLFF. The rearrangement links TRBV29-1 to TRBJ1-4, with TRBD1 matching 8 bases. Germline V CDR1 and CDR2: SQVTM, ANQGSEA. J lost 8 bases, V lost 7 bases, and 12 bases had no gene match. The CDR3 runs 14 residues.

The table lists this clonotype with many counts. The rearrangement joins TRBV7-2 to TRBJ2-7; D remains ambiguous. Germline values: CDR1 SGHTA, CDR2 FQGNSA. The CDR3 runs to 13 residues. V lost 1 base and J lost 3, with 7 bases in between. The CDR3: CASSLELLYEQYF. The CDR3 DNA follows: TGTGCCAGCAGCTTAGAACTCCTCTACGAGCAGTACTTC. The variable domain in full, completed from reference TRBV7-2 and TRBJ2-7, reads GAGVSQSPSNKVTEKGKDVELRCDPISGHTALYWYRQSLGQGLEFLIYFQGNSAPDKSGLPSDRFSAERTGGSVSTLTIQRTQQEDSAVYLCASSLELLYEQYFGPGTRLTVT.

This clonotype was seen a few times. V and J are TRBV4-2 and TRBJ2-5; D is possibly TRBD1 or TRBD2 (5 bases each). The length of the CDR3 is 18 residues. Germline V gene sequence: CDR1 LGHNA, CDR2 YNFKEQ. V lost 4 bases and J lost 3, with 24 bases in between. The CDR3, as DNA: TGTGCCAGCAGCCCGCCCGAATGGAGAGGGACGACTGAAGAGACCCAGTACTTC. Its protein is CASSPPEWRGTTEETQYF.

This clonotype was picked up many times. The CDR3 DNA reads TGTGCCAGCAGCTCTACTCTCAGCCAGGGGTCAGAGACCCAGTACTTC. Its translation: CASSSTLSQGSETQYF. V usage is TRBV3-1 and J usage is TRBJ2-5; D is perhaps TRBD1 (6 bases). V shed 5 bases and J shed 4 bases, with 20 bases lying between them. This CDR3 has 16 residues. Germline CDR1 LGHDT, CDR2 YNNKEL (reference sequence).

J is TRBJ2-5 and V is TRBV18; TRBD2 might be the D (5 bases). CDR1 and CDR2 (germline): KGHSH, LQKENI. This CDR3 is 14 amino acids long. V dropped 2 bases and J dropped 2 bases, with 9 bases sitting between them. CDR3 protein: CASSPGRVQETQYF. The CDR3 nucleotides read TGTGCCAGCTCACCAGGGAGAGTGCAAGAGACCCAGTACTTC. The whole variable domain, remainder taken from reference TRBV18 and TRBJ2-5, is NAGVMQNPRHLVRRRGQEARLRCSPMKGHSHVYWYRQLPEEGLKFMVYLQKENIIDESGMPKERFSAEFPKEGPSILRIQQVVRGDSAAYFCASSPGRVQETQYFGPGTRLLVL.

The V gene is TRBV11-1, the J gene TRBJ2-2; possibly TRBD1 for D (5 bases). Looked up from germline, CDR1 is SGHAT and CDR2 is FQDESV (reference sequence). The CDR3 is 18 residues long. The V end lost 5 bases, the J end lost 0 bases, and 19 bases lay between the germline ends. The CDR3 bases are TGTGCCAGCAGCCTCATAAGGGGATTGGACCCGAACACCGGGGAGCTGTTTTTT. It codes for CASSLIRGLDPNTGELFF.

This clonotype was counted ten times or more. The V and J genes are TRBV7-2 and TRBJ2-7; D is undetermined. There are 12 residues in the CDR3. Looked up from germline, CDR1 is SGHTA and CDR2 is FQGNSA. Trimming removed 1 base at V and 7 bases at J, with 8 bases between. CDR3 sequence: CASSLGVSEQYF. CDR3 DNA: TGTGCCAGCAGCTTAGGTGTCTCTGAGCAGTACTTC.

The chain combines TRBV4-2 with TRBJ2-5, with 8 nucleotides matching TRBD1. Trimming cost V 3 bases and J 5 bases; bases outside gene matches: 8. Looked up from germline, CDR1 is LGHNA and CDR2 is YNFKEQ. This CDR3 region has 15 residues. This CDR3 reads CASSQPGQGHETQYF. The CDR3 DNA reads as TGTGCCAGCAGCCAGCCAGGACAGGGACATGAGACCCAGTACTTC.

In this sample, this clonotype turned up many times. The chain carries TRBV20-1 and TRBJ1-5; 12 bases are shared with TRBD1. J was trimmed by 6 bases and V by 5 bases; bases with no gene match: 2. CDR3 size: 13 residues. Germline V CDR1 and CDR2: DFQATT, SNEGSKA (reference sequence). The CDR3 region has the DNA TGCAGTGCTGGGACAGGGGGCGGTCAGCCCCAGCATTTT. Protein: CSAGTGGGQPQHF.

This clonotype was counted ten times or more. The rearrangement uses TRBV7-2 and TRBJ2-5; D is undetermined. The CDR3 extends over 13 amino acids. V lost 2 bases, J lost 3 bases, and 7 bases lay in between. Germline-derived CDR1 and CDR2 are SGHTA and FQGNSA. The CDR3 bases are TGTGCCAGCAGCTTACGGTCTGAAGAGACCCAGTACTTC. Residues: CASSLRSEETQYF.

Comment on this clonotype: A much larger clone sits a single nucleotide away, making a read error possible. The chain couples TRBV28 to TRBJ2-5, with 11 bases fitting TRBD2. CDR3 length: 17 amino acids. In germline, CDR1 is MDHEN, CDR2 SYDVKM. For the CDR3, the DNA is TGTGCCAGCACCGACCCTCGGGGACTAGCGGAACAAGAGGCCCAGTACTTC. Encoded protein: CASTDPRGLAEQEAQYF.

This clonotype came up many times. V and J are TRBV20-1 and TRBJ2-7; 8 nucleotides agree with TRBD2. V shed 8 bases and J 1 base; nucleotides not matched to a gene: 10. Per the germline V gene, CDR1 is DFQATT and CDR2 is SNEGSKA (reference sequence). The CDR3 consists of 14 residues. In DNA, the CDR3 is TGCAGTCTCCGAGGAGTAGCGGGATCCTACGAGCAGTACTTC. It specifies CSLRGVAGSYEQYF.

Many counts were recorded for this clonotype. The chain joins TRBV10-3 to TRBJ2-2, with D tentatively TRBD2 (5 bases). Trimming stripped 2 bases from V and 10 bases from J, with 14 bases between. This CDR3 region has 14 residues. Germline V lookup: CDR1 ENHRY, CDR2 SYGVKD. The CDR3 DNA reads TGTGCCATCAGTGAGGCCGGGGAGAAGGAGGAGCTGTTTTTT. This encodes CAISEAGEKEELFF.

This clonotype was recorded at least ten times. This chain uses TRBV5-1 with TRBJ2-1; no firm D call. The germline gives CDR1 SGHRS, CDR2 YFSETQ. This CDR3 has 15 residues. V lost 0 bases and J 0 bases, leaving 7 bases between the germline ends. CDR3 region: CASSLEASSYNEQFF. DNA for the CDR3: TGCGCCAGCAGCTTGGAGGCGAGCTCCTACAATGAGCAGTTCTTC.

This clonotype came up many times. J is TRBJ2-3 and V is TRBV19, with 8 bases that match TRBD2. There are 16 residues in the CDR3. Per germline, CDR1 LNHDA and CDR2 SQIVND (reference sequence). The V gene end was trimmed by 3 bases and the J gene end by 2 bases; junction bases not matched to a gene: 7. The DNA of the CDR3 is TGTGCCAGTAGTATCGGGATAGCGGGAACCACAGATACGCAGTATTTT. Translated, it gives CASSIGIAGTTDTQYF.

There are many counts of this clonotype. CDR3 loop: CASSAGTYEQYF. CDR3 nucleotides: TGCGCCAGCAGTGCAGGGACCTACGAGCAGTACTTC. This chain joins TRBV5-1 and TRBJ2-7, with a possible D match to TRBD1 (5 bases). The CDR3 consists of 12 residues. Germline CDR1 is SGHRS and CDR2 is YFSETQ. Deletions cut 5 bases from V and 2 bases from J, with 8 bases between. Full variable domain (missing parts from reference TRBV5-1 and TRBJ2-7): KAGVTQTPRYLIKTRGQQVTLSCSPISGHRSVSWYQQTPGQGLQFLFEYFSETQRNKGNFPGRFSGRQFSNSRSEMNVSTLELGDSALYLCASSAGTYEQYFGPGTRLTVT.

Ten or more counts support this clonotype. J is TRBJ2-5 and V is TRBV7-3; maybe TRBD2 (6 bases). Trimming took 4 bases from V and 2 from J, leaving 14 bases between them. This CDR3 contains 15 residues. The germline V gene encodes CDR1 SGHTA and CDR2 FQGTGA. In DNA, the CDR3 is TGTGCCAGCAGCTCTGGCGTTGGGGGGCAAGAGACCCAGTACTTC. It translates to CASSSGVGGQETQYF.

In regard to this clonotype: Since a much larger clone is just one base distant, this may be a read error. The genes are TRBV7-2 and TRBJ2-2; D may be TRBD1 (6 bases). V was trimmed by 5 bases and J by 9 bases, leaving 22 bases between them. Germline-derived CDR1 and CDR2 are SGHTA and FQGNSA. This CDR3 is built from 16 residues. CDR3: CASSTALDSLLRELFF. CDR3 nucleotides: TGTGCCAGCAGCACGGCCCTGGACAGCCTTCTCCGGGAGCTGTTTTTT.